This passage covers 30 T cell receptor beta chains from one sample sequenced in a study of cytomegalovirus exposure and HLA in healthy donors (dated by TCRdb to the late 2010s). The library relied on the immunoSEQ multiplex PCR assay. Not all clones reach the TCRdb copy of this immuneACCESS table, which keeps in-frame sequences only. Checked studies attribute under half of the gap to unresolved V genes and leave the rest unexplained. The sample table records under 400,000 clones; approximately 91% of these occur just once. The leading ten clones occupy around 0.88% of the sample. The specimen was PBMCs. The origin of the receptors is a man aged 25 to 40 in good health and CMV-seronegative.

The chain has TRBV5-1 and TRBJ2-6; D is undetermined. The CDR3 loop spans 16 amino acids. Germline CDR1 is SGHRS and CDR2 is YFSETQ. V shed 0 bases and J shed 0 bases, with 7 bases lying between them. CDR3 in amino acids: CASSLVSSSGANVLTF. The CDR3, as DNA: TGCGCCAGCAGCTTGGTTTCGTCCTCTGGGGCCAACGTCCTGACTTTC.

The CDR3 DNA reads TGTGCCAGCAATACAGGGGGTAGTTCCTACGAGCAGTACTTC. This sequence encodes CASNTGGSSYEQYF. J is TRBJ2-7 and V is TRBV6-1; 8 positions agree with TRBD1. The CDR3 contains 14 residues. Losses at the gene ends were 7 bases for V and 1 base for J; bases not matched to a gene: 6. The germline V gene encodes CDR1 MNHNS and CDR2 SASEGT.

CDR3 sequence (DNA): TGTGCCAGCAGTGTAGACAGGGGATGGGGAACTGAAGCTTTCTTT. Amino acids: CASSVDRGWGTEAFF. The chain recombines TRBV6-1 with TRBJ1-1, with 8 nucleotides matching TRBD1. J lost 5 bases, V lost 4 bases, and 9 bases had no gene match. CDR1 is MNHNS and CDR2 is SASEGT in the germline V gene. The CDR3 length is 15 residues.

The rearrangement joins TRBV2 to TRBJ2-5; weak D call: TRBD1 (7 bases). The CDR3 loop spans 15 amino acids. Per germline, CDR1 SNHLY and CDR2 FYNNEI. Trimming shortened V by 7 bases and J by 4 bases, and 19 bases separated the two germline ends. The CDR3 nucleotides are TGTGCCAGCATCCTCGAGGGCAGGGGGGTAGAGACCCAGTACTTC. This translates into CASILEGRGVETQYF.

The rearrangement joins TRBV18 to TRBJ1-5; tentatively, D is TRBD1 (6 bases). Trimming stripped 6 bases from V and 0 bases from J, with 12 bases between. The CDR3 runs 15 residues. The germline gives CDR1 KGHSH, CDR2 LQKENI. Here the CDR3 reads CASSPTGYSNQPQHF. DNA for the CDR3: TGTGCCAGCTCCCCTACAGGGTATAGCAATCAGCCCCAGCATTTT.

The chain uses TRBV6-5 and TRBJ2-3, with 10 bases that match TRBD2. Looked up from germline, CDR1 is MNHEY and CDR2 is SVGAGI. V shed 6 bases, J shed 1 base, and the junction held 4 bases outside the gene matches. The CDR3 has 15 amino acids. The CDR3 is CASSPTSGGTDTQYF. CDR3 DNA sequence: TGTGCCAGCAGCCCAACTAGCGGGGGCACAGATACGCAGTATTTT.

The chain has TRBV27 and TRBJ1-2, with no clear D. The length of the CDR3 is 12 residues. V shed 5 bases and J shed 1 base, with 5 bases lying between them. Germline assignment: CDR1 MNHEY and CDR2 SMNVEV (reference sequence). CDR3 amino acids: CASSPRNYGYTF. The CDR3, as DNA: TGTGCCAGCAGTCCTCGTAACTATGGCTACACCTTC.

This clone has only a few counts. This chain joins TRBV5-6 and TRBJ1-2; possibly TRBD1 for D (6 bases). Trimming took 2 bases from V and 5 from J, leaving 16 bases between them. The germline gives CDR1 SGHDT, CDR2 YYEEEE. The CDR3 runs to 15 residues. The CDR3 reads CASSFWGRVEYGYTF. The CDR3 bases are TGTGCCAGCAGCTTCTGGGGGCGCGTCGAGTATGGCTACACCTTC.

About this clone itself: Additional DNA sequences in this sample encode the identical CDR3. V usage is TRBV5-1 and J usage is TRBJ1-1; tentatively, D is TRBD1 (5 bases). Between the trimmed V and J ends, which lost 4 bases and 0 bases, there was a span of 10 bases. Per germline, CDR1 SGHRS and CDR2 YFSETQ. This CDR3 is built from 14 residues. The CDR3 nucleotides read TGCGCCAGCAGCCTCGGACACTTGAACACTGAAGCTTTCTTT. Residues: CASSLGHLNTEAFF.

The CDR3 loop reads CASSSRQGRRNTEAFF. CDR3 in DNA: TGTGCCAGCAGTTCACGACAGGGGAGGAGAAACACTGAAGCTTTCTTT. The gene calls are TRBV6-5 and TRBJ1-1; 8 positions agree with TRBD1. V lost 4 bases, J lost 2 bases, and 9 bases stayed unmatched. The CDR3 has 16 amino acids. Germline V lookup: CDR1 MNHEY, CDR2 SVGAGI.

The chain employs TRBV13 and TRBJ1-2, with D perhaps matching TRBD1 (6 bases). V dropped 2 bases and J dropped 8 bases, with 18 bases sitting between them. The germline gives CDR1 PRHDT, CDR2 FYEKMQ (reference sequence). This CDR3 comprises 15 residues. CDR3 sequence reads: CASSLNTGPGRGYTF. The CDR3 region has the DNA TGTGCCAGCAGCTTAAATACAGGGCCGGGGAGAGGCTACACCTTC. Supplemented by reference TRBV13 and TRBJ1-2, the full variable domain reads AAGVIQSPRHLIKEKRETATLKCYPIPRHDTVYWYQQGPGQDPQFLISFYEKMQSDKGSIPDRFSAQQFSDYHSELNMSSLELGDSALYFCASSLNTGPGRGYTFGSGTRLTVV.

The chain joins TRBV7-8 to TRBJ2-3; TRBD2 might be the D (7 bases). V lost 1 base and J lost 4, with 18 bases in between. The germline V gene encodes CDR1 SGHVS and CDR2 FQNEAQ. The CDR3 has 17 residues. The CDR3 nucleotides read TGTGCCAGCAGCTTAGACTTCCCGGGGGGCGGCGCAGATACGCAGTATTTT. Its translation: CASSLDFPGGGADTQYF.

This chain links TRBV7-6 with TRBJ1-2, with TRBD1 as a possible D gene (5 bases). The CDR3 has 13 residues. The V gene lost 5 bases and the J gene lost 3 bases, with 10 bases spanning the gap. The germline V gene encodes CDR1 SGHVS and CDR2 FNYEAQ. The CDR3 spells CASSTGGYYGYTF. The CDR3 region has the DNA TGTGCCAGCAGCACAGGAGGGTACTATGGCTACACCTTC.

About this clone itself: This CDR3 is also generated by other DNA sequences in the sample. The chain has TRBV6-1 and TRBJ2-7, with a weak D call TRBD2 (6 bases). V lost 6 bases, J lost 2 bases, and 8 bases lay in between. The CDR3 extends over 12 amino acids. Germline CDR1 MNHNS, CDR2 SASEGT. CDR3 amino acids: CASSREPYEQYF. In nucleotides, the CDR3 is TGTGCCAGCAGCCGGGAGCCCTACGAGCAGTACTTC.

This chain connects TRBV28 to TRBJ1-5; 7 bases map to TRBD1. Germline V gene sequence: CDR1 MDHEN, CDR2 SYDVKM. Losses at the gene ends were 6 bases for V and 0 bases for J; bases not matched to a gene: 8. This CDR3 is built from 16 residues. The CDR3 spells CASRTGTVPSNQPQHF. CDR3 DNA: TGTGCCAGCAGGACCGGGACAGTCCCTAGCAATCAGCCCCAGCATTTT. Variable domain in full (rest from reference TRBV28 and TRBJ1-5): DVKVTQSSRYLVKRTGEKVFLECVQDMDHENMFWYRQDPGLGLRLIYFSYDVKMKEKGDIPEGYSVSREKKERFSLILESASTNQTSMYLCASRTGTVPSNQPQHFGDGTRLSIL.

The rearrangement uses TRBV27 and TRBJ2-3; D might be TRBD1 (5 bases). The CDR3 covers 16 residues. With 7 bases removed from V and 4 bases from J, the gap between germline ends came to 21 bases. The germline V gene encodes CDR1 MNHEY and CDR2 SMNVEV (reference sequence). The CDR3 DNA follows: TGTGCCAGCACCGGAAGTAGGGGCAATCACCCAGATACGCAGTATTTT. As protein: CASTGSRGNHPDTQYF.

The chain is built from TRBV13 and TRBJ1-1; D gene unclear. V was trimmed by 11 bases and J by 8 bases, leaving 15 bases between them. Per germline, CDR1 PRHDT and CDR2 FYEKMQ (reference sequence). The CDR3 totals 11 residues. The CDR3 DNA is TGTGCCGGTGGGGAGGGTCGCGAAGCTTTCTTT. Amino acid sequence: CAGGEGREAFF.

V and J are TRBV6-5 and TRBJ2-7; 8 bases fit TRBD2. V gave up 5 bases and J gave up 0 bases; unmatched junction bases: 6. Germline V lookup: CDR1 MNHEY, CDR2 SVGAGI. The CDR3 contains 15 residues. CDR3 in amino acids: CASSPSGGDSYEQYF. As DNA, the CDR3 is TGTGCCAGCAGTCCGAGCGGGGGAGACTCCTACGAGCAGTACTTC.

CDR3 nucleotide sequence: TGCGCCAGCAGCTCCCGGACAGCTTCGTACGACGAGCAGTACTTC. Its protein is CASSSRTASYDEQYF. The V call is TRBV5-1, the J call TRBJ2-7, with TRBD1 as a possible D gene (6 bases). CDR1 and CDR2 from the germline V gene are SGHRS and YFSETQ. V lost 3 bases, J lost 5 bases, and 18 bases lay in between. The CDR3 is made up of 15 amino acids.

The rearrangement joins TRBV10-3 to TRBJ2-5, with 8 bases aligning to TRBD1. J gave up 2 bases and V 3 bases, and 8 bases lay outside the gene matches. The germline V gene encodes CDR1 ENHRY and CDR2 SYGVKD. The CDR3 sequence is 16 residues long. The DNA of the CDR3 is TGTGCCATCAGTGACAGGGGGCGCGAGTCTCAAGAGACCCAGTACTTC. Translated, it gives CAISDRGRESQETQYF.

The chain links TRBV12-5 to TRBJ1-5, with 7 bases matching TRBD1. The germline gives CDR1 LGHNT, CDR2 FRNRAP. V dropped 0 bases and J dropped 3; count of bases not matched to a gene: 5. The CDR3 consists of 16 residues. The CDR3 region has the DNA TGTGCTAGTGGTTTGGTACAGGGGTCTGCCAATCAGCCCCAGCATTTT. Translated: CASGLVQGSANQPQHF.

In nucleotides, the CDR3 is TGTGCCAGCTCACCGAAGGGGGCACGAAACACCATATATTTT. Translation: CASSPKGARNTIYF. The chain is built from TRBV18 and TRBJ1-3; 7 bases line up with TRBD1. The CDR3 runs to 14 residues. V dropped 3 bases and J dropped 5; count of bases not matched to a gene: 4. Germline V gives CDR1 KGHSH, CDR2 LQKENI.

The chain combines TRBV19 with TRBJ2-6; D remains unclear. The germline V gene has CDR1 LNHDA and CDR2 SQIVND (reference sequence). Trimming removed 7 bases at V and 0 bases at J, with 7 bases between. The CDR3 sequence is 14 residues long. The CDR3 is CASIAGSGANVLTF. CDR3 nucleotides: TGTGCCAGTATTGCCGGCTCTGGGGCCAACGTCCTGACTTTC.

CDR3 protein: CASSFGTGGRETQYF. The CDR3 coding sequence is TGCGCCAGCAGCTTCGGGACAGGGGGCAGGGAGACCCAGTACTTC. The chain has TRBV5-1 and TRBJ2-5; 12 positions agree with TRBD1. The CDR3 loop spans 15 amino acids. Germline CDR1 and CDR2: SGHRS and YFSETQ. Trimming cost V 2 bases and J 5 bases; bases outside gene matches: 4.

On this clone itself: The same CDR3 is also encoded by other DNA sequences in this sample. The V gene is TRBV5-1, the J gene TRBJ2-1; TRBD2 is a possible D gene (5 bases). CDR1 SGHRS and CDR2 YFSETQ come from the germline V gene. V gave up 5 bases and J gave up 2 bases, with 11 bases separating them. This CDR3 has 14 amino acids. The CDR3 nucleotides read TGCGCCAGCAGTTTAGGAGGACCCTACAATGAGCAGTTCTTC. Translated: CASSLGGPYNEQFF.

Of note for this clone: This CDR3 is also generated by other DNA sequences in the sample. CDR3 residues: CASSPPGSSGANVLTF. CDR3 bases: TGTGCCAGCTCACCCCCAGGCAGTTCTGGGGCCAACGTCCTGACTTTC. This sequence joins TRBV18 and TRBJ2-6, with D uncertain. V lost 3 bases and J lost 1, with 10 bases in between. This CDR3 comprises 16 residues. Germline lookup yields CDR1 KGHSH and CDR2 LQKENI.

The chain recombines TRBV27 with TRBJ1-2; TRBD1 matches 9 bases. The CDR3 length is 15 residues. V lost 8 bases and J lost 2; bases outside the gene matches: 9. Germline V gives CDR1 MNHEY, CDR2 SMNVEV (reference sequence). The chain's CDR3 is CASALLGQGNYGYTF. The CDR3 bases are TGTGCCAGCGCCCTCCTCGGACAGGGGAACTATGGCTACACCTTC.

V is TRBV5-4 and J is TRBJ2-3, with D possibly matching TRBD2 (5 bases). Germline CDR1 SGHNT, CDR2 YYREEE (reference sequence). The CDR3 is 16 amino acids. The germline V and J ends were trimmed by 1 base and 6 bases, with 18 bases remaining between them. The chain's CDR3 is CASSLFRGRVGDTQYF. The CDR3 nucleotides are TGTGCCAGCAGCTTGTTCAGAGGGCGGGTGGGGGATACGCAGTATTTT.

The J gene is TRBJ2-1, the V gene TRBV27, with D possibly being TRBD1 (6 bases). Germline V lookup: CDR1 MNHEY, CDR2 SMNVEV (reference sequence). This CDR3 has 13 residues. With 3 bases removed from V and 4 bases from J, the gap between germline ends came to 7 bases. The CDR3, as DNA: TGTGCCAGCAGTTTCAGGGGATACAATGAGCAGTTCTTC. This translates into CASSFRGYNEQFF.

This chain uses TRBV5-6 with TRBJ2-5; TRBD1 matches 9 bases. The CDR3 totals 16 residues. Germline CDR1 SGHDT, CDR2 YYEEEE. The junction had 9 bases not matched to a gene; V was cut back by 1 base and J by 5 bases. This CDR3 reads CASSLWGQGLGETQYF. The DNA for the CDR3 is TGTGCCAGCAGCTTGTGGGGACAGGGTCTGGGTGAGACCCAGTACTTC. The variable domain in full, completed from reference TRBV5-6 and TRBJ2-5, reads DAGVTQSPTHLIKTRGQQVTLRCSPKSGHDTVSWYQQALGQGPQFIFQYYEEEERQRGNFPDRFSGHQFPNYSSELNVNALLLGDSALYLCASSLWGQGLGETQYFGPGTRLLVL.